The 25 T cell receptor beta chains given below trace back to one sample, sequenced in a study of blood T cells in healthy people across ages. PCR was performed a second time for about 7 to 12 cycles using a sample-barcoded 5' primer and a J-beta primer mix. TCRdb called the 5' RACE reads again in MiXCR, with one record for every CDR3 protein. This table has about 800,000 distinct CDR3 sequences, about 45% appearing once. The source material was blood. The receptor set was obtained from a man of 80 years or more in good health.

This clonotype has only one observation. V and J are TRBV11-3 and TRBJ2-5; D remains unclear. The CDR3 extends over 17 amino acids. Germline assignment: CDR1 SGHNT and CDR2 YENEEA. The ends were cut back, 1 base at V and 3 bases at J, with 18 bases in the middle. The CDR3 reads CASSLGRTGMWEETQYF. The CDR3 bases are TGTGCCAGCAGCTTAGGGCGGACGGGTATGTGGGAAGAGACCCAGTACTTC.

This clonotype was recorded many times. The V call is TRBV29-1, the J call TRBJ2-7; tentative D call: TRBD2 (6 bases). The CDR3 length is 12 residues. V lost 5 bases to trimming and J lost 7 bases, with 15 bases between them. Looked up from germline, CDR1 is SQVTM and CDR2 is ANQGSEA. The CDR3 here is CSVFLAPQEQYF. The CDR3 DNA follows: TGCAGCGTTTTCCTAGCGCCTCAGGAGCAGTACTTC.

The chain couples TRBV7-9 to TRBJ2-7; the match to TRBD1 covers 8 bases. CDR1 and CDR2 from the germline V gene are SEHNR and FQNEAQ (reference sequence). This CDR3 is built from 14 residues. J gave up 5 bases and V 1 base, and 4 bases lay outside the gene matches. The CDR3 is CASSLEDRAHEQYF. The CDR3 coding sequence is TGTGCCAGCAGCTTAGAGGACAGGGCCCACGAGCAGTACTTC.

There are many counts of this clonotype. Since a much larger clone is just one base distant, this may be a read error. The chain uses TRBV12-3 or TRBV12-4 and TRBJ1-6; tentatively, D is TRBD1 (5 bases). The V and J ends lost 5 bases and 8 bases respectively, with 13 bases between them. This CDR3 spans 14 amino acids. The CDR3 sequence is CASSVRQGDSPLHF. The CDR3 coding sequence is TGTGCCAGCAGTGTAAGGCAGGGTGATTCACCCCTCCACTTT.

For the CDR3, the DNA is TGTGCCAGCAATGACCGGGGTCTGAGCTACGAGCAGTACTTC. This sequence encodes CASNDRGLSYEQYF. The chain combines TRBV27 with TRBJ2-7; D is possibly TRBD2 (5 bases). The CDR3 contains 14 residues. V lost 7 bases and J lost 3, with 16 bases in between. Germline assignment: CDR1 MNHEY and CDR2 SMNVEV (reference sequence).

V usage is TRBV29-1 and J usage is TRBJ2-1, with D possibly matching TRBD2 (7 bases). CDR1 and CDR2 from the germline V gene are SQVTM and ANQGSEA. The CDR3 sequence is 14 residues long. The ends were cut back, 7 bases at V and 12 bases at J, with 25 bases in the middle. The CDR3 is CSGSSGTGTRAQFF. The CDR3 coding sequence is TGCAGCGGCTCCAGCGGGACGGGGACAAGGGCGCAGTTCTTC.

V and J are TRBV3-1 and TRBJ1-2; 10 nucleotides align to TRBD1. Germline loops: CDR1 LGHDT, CDR2 YNNKEL (reference sequence). The CDR3 has 15 amino acids. The V segment lost 4 bases and the J segment 8 bases; nucleotides outside the gene matches: 10. CDR3 loop: CASSLSGQGGVGYTF. CDR3 bases: TGTGCCAGCAGCCTTTCAGGACAGGGGGGGGTCGGCTACACCTTC.

This clonotype has more than one count but fewer than ten. The chain's CDR3 is CASSLGTSTWEQFF. The CDR3 DNA reads TGTGCCAGCAGTTTAGGGACTAGCACGTGGGAGCAGTTCTTC. V and J are TRBV28 and TRBJ2-1; 9 bases are a match to TRBD2. Per germline, CDR1 MDHEN and CDR2 SYDVKM. The CDR3 runs 14 residues. The V and J ends lost 2 bases and 10 bases, in that order; junction bases with no gene match: 6.

The chain joins TRBV25-1 to TRBJ2-1; TRBD1 matches 7 bases. The CDR3 contains 14 residues. Germline V gene data show CDR1 as MGHDK and CDR2 as SYGVNS. V was pared by 6 bases and J by 3 bases, with 5 bases of the junction left unmatched. The CDR3 protein is CASRETGYYNEQFF. The CDR3 nucleotides are TGTGCCAGCAGGGAGACAGGGTACTACAATGAGCAGTTCTTC.

In its sample, this clonotype was seen many times. V is TRBV6-6 and J is TRBJ2-7; D perhaps matches TRBD1 (5 bases). This CDR3 contains 14 residues. The V gene lost 0 bases and the J gene lost 1 base, with 7 bases spanning the gap. The germline V gene has CDR1 MNHNY and CDR2 SVGAGI (reference sequence). The CDR3 loop reads CASSYSRESYEQYF. In DNA form, the CDR3 reads TGTGCCAGCAGTTACTCCAGGGAATCCTACGAGCAGTACTTC.

The CDR3 sequence: CASSWIGNEQFF. For the CDR3, the DNA is TGTGCCAGTAGCTGGATAGGGAATGAGCAGTTCTTC. The chain combines TRBV19 with TRBJ2-1; D is uncertain. Per the germline V gene, CDR1 is LNHDA and CDR2 is SQIVND (reference sequence). This CDR3 is built from 12 residues. V dropped 6 bases and J dropped 7 bases, with 10 bases sitting between them.

The rearrangement links TRBV27 to TRBJ2-3; D call uncertain. The CDR3 has 14 residues. Germline-derived CDR1 and CDR2 are MNHEY and SMNVEV (reference sequence). V was pared by 2 bases and J by 6 bases, with 12 bases between. CDR3: CASSLIQTMDTQYF. CDR3 nucleotides: TGTGCCAGCAGTTTAATCCAAACAATGGATACGCAGTATTTT.

V and J are TRBV30 and TRBJ2-1; a possible D gene is TRBD2 (5 bases). The CDR3 length is 12 residues. The germline V gene has CDR1 GTSNPN and CDR2 SVGIG (reference sequence). The V and J ends lost 8 bases and 0 bases respectively, with 8 bases between them. The DNA for the CDR3 is TGTGCCGAGGGTAGCTCCTACAATGAGCAGTTCTTC. Its protein product is CAEGSSYNEQFF.

The chain employs TRBV27 and TRBJ1-1; 10 nucleotides match TRBD1. Trimming at V came to 5 bases and at J to 4 bases, leaving 10 bases not matched to a gene. The CDR3 runs to 16 residues. Germline loops: CDR1 MNHEY, CDR2 SMNVEV (reference sequence). The CDR3 loop is CASSQTRGQGSTEAFF. CDR3 bases: TGTGCCAGCAGTCAAACTAGGGGACAGGGGAGCACTGAAGCTTTCTTT.

This clonotype was detected only a few times. V and J are TRBV5-1 and TRBJ2-1; D is undetermined. Trimming stripped 2 bases from V and 8 bases from J, with 20 bases between. The CDR3 totals 16 residues. Per the germline V gene, CDR1 is SGHRS and CDR2 is YFSETQ. The CDR3 loop is CASSLGARAPRDEQFF. The CDR3 nucleotides are TGCGCCAGCAGCTTAGGTGCACGAGCTCCCAGAGATGAGCAGTTCTTC.

This clonotype has a handful of counts. This chain links TRBV28 with TRBJ2-2; D gene uncertain. The CDR3 has 15 residues. Trimming shortened V by 3 bases and J by 2 bases, and 10 bases separated the two germline ends. Germline loops: CDR1 MDHEN, CDR2 SYDVKM. As DNA, the CDR3 is TGTGCCAGCAGTTTTGCCGGGCATAACACCGGGGAGCTGTTTTTT. Translated: CASSFAGHNTGELFF.

The chain carries TRBV10-3 and TRBJ1-2; TRBD1 might be the D (5 bases). The germline V gene has CDR1 ENHRY and CDR2 SYGVKD. The CDR3 extends over 10 amino acids. The CDR3 sequence is CASGAYGYTF. CDR3 DNA sequence: TGTGCGTCCGGGGCGTATGGCTACACCTTC.

This clonotype was seen only a few times. This chain connects TRBV20-1 to TRBJ2-1; D possibly matches TRBD1 or TRBD2 (5 bases each). The CDR3 is 16 amino acids. CDR1 DFQATT and CDR2 SNEGSKA come from the germline V gene (reference sequence). Trimming removed 5 bases from V and 4 bases from J, with 21 bases in between. The CDR3 nucleotides are TGCAGTGCTTCCGGTCCGGGACCCCATTTTTACAATGAGCAGTTCTTC. Protein sequence: CSASGPGPHFYNEQFF.

This clonotype has more than one count but fewer than ten. The chain recombines TRBV20-1 with TRBJ2-7, with D maybe TRBD2 (6 bases). Germline CDR1 reads DFQATT; CDR2 reads SNEGSKA (reference sequence). This CDR3 spans 14 amino acids. V was clipped by 5 bases and J by 4 bases, with 18 bases between them. CDR3 residues: CSASRLGGSYEQYF. CDR3 DNA: TGCAGTGCTTCTCGACTGGGGGGTTCATACGAGCAGTACTTC.

This clonotype was seen ten or more times. The genes are TRBV7-8 and TRBJ2-1; TRBD1 might be the D (6 bases). Germline CDR1 and CDR2: SGHVS and FQNEAQ. The length of the CDR3 is 16 residues. Trimming took 3 bases from V and 5 from J, leaving 17 bases between them. CDR3 sequence: CASSLGGRTVDNEQFF. Here the CDR3 DNA reads TGTGCCAGCAGCTTGGGCGGGCGGACAGTAGACAATGAGCAGTTCTTC. Full variable domain (outside the CDR3, taken from reference TRBV7-8 and TRBJ2-1): GAGVSQSPRYKVAKRGQDVALRCDPISGHVSLFWYQQALGQGPEFLTYFQNEAQLDKSGLPSDRFFAERPEGSVSTLKIQRTQQEDSAVYLCASSLGGRTVDNEQFFGPGTRLTVL.

The gene calls are TRBV20-1 and TRBJ1-2; possibly TRBD1 for D (5 bases). V gave up 0 bases and J gave up 8 bases, with 16 bases separating them. Germline CDR1 and CDR2: DFQATT and SNEGSKA (reference sequence). This CDR3 contains 14 residues. The CDR3 DNA is TGCAGTGCTAGAGATGCCGGCAGGGCCGAAGGCTACACCTTC. Its protein product is CSARDAGRAEGYTF.

The chain carries TRBV18 and TRBJ2-3; tentatively, D is TRBD1 (7 bases). The V and J ends lost 4 bases and 5 bases respectively, with 13 bases between them. The CDR3 length is 14 residues. CDR1 KGHSH and CDR2 LQKENI come from the germline V gene. The DNA for the CDR3 is TGTGCCAGCTCACGGAGGGGGCAAGGAGATACGCAGTATTTT. Translation gives CASSRRGQGDTQYF.

This clonotype showed up many times. The V call is TRBV15, the J call TRBJ2-1, with a possible D match to TRBD2 (5 bases). Germline CDR1 and CDR2: LNHNV and YYDKDF (reference sequence). The CDR3 contains 13 residues. V lost 0 bases, J lost 10 bases, and 10 bases lay in between. CDR3 loop: CATSRDLSDEQFF. The DNA of the CDR3 is TGTGCCACCAGCAGAGATCTTAGCGACGAGCAGTTCTTC. Combining the CDR3 with reference TRBV15 and TRBJ2-1 gives the whole variable domain DAMVIQNPRYQVTQFGKPVTLSCSQTLNHNVMYWYQQKSSQAPKLLFHYYDKDFNNEADTPDNFQSRRPNTSFCFLDIRSPGLGDTAMYLCATSRDLSDEQFFGPGTRLTVL.

The chain carries TRBV12-3 or TRBV12-4 and TRBJ2-2; D is possibly TRBD1 (5 bases). The CDR3 runs 16 residues. Trimming took off 7 bases at V and 0 bases at J, with 15 bases between the two ends. The CDR3 protein is CASTPGAIANTGELFF. CDR3 sequence (DNA): TGTGCCAGCACTCCTGGGGCGATCGCGAACACCGGGGAGCTGTTTTTT.

The gene calls are TRBV20-1 and TRBJ2-6, with TRBD2 as a possible D gene (6 bases). This CDR3 has 15 amino acids. The V gene lost 3 bases and the J gene lost 4 bases, with 13 bases spanning the gap. Germline assignment: CDR1 DFQATT and CDR2 SNEGSKA (reference sequence). In nucleotides, the CDR3 is TGCAGTGCTAGCGTGGGGGGAGCCGGGGCCAACGTCCTGACTTTC. Its protein is CSASVGGAGANVLTF.